A selection of T cell receptor beta chains follows, all from one sample in a study of T cells in Graves' hyperthyroidism and ophthalmopathy. TCRdb used MiXCR to reprocess the multiplex PCR reads, holding one entry per CDR3 protein. This table has roughly 700,000 distinct CDR3 sequences, over 35% appearing once. The sequenced sample consisted of blood. The receptors derive from a woman aged 35 to 49 with Graves' hyperthyroidism. Both conserved end residues are part of each CDR3. Fields, in order: J gene, clone size, V gene, D gene, CDR3 protein, CDR3 DNA. The D gene is left open where the match is weak. Rows give clone size only sometimes, using once, few, many, or a class for an expanded clone.

J: TRBJ2-7
size: NA
V: TRBV19
D: NA
CDR3: CASSIEGRSHEQYF
DNA: TGTGCCAGTAGTATAGAAGGACGTTCGCACGAGCAGTACTTC

J: TRBJ1-2
size: NA
V: TRBV5-1
D: TRBD1
CDR3: CASRIGTGPNYGYTF
DNA: TGTGCCAGCAGAATTGGGACAGGTCCTAACTATGGCTACACCTTC

J: TRBJ1-1
size: many
V: TRBV7-9
D: TRBD1
CDR3: CASSGRQGPEAFF
DNA: TGTGCCAGCAGCGGACGACAGGGTCCTGAAGCTTTCTTT

J: TRBJ1-1
size: NA
V: TRBV7-9
D: TRBD1
CDR3: CASSPQTGSTEAFF
DNA: TGTGCCAGCAGTCCCCAGACAGGGTCGACTGAAGCTTTCTTT

J: TRBJ1-1
size: NA
V: TRBV12-3/TRBV12-4
D: TRBD1
CDR3: CASSWTGGEEIFF
DNA: TGTGCCAGCAGTTGGACAGGGGGAGAAGAAATTTTCTTT

J: TRBJ1-2
size: many
V: TRBV2
D: NA
CDR3: CASSESKSRVYGYTF
DNA: TGTGCCAGCAGTGAATCGAAGAGCAGGGTCTATGGCTACACCTTC

J: TRBJ2-2
size: few
V: TRBV7-2
D: NA
CDR3: CASSLGPPGELFF
DNA: TGTGCCAGCAGCTTAGGTCCCCCTGGGGAGCTGTTTTTT

J: TRBJ1-3
size: NA
V: TRBV12-3/TRBV12-4
D: TRBD1
CDR3: CASGGQGSGNTIYF
DNA: TGTGCCAGCGGGGGACAGGGCTCTGGAAACACCATATATTTT

J: TRBJ1-2
size: NA
V: TRBV20-1
D: TRBD1
CDR3: CGATQNQPGQRRGGYTF
DNA: TGCGGTGCTACTCAAAATCAACCGGGACAGAGAAGGGGTGGCTACACCTTC

J: TRBJ1-5
size: many
V: TRBV11-2
D: NA
CDR3: CASSTRQYQPQHF
DNA: TGTGCCAGCAGCACCCGACAGTATCAGCCCCAGCATTTT

J: TRBJ2-1
size: NA
V: TRBV7-8
D: NA
CDR3: CASRPSRIADEQFF
DNA: TGTGCCAGCCGACCTTCCCGCATCGCGGATGAGCAGTTCTTC

J: TRBJ2-7
size: NA
V: TRBV7-2
D: NA
CDR3: CASSGGAGYEQYF
DNA: TGTGCCAGCAGCGGGGGGGCCGGGTACGAGCAGTACTTC

J: TRBJ2-1
size: NA
V: TRBV10-3
D: NA
CDR3: CAISEVASYNEQFF
DNA: TGTGCCATCAGTGAGGTGGCTTCCTACAATGAGCAGTTCTTC

J: TRBJ2-7
size: NA
V: TRBV2
D: TRBD1
CDR3: CASPPLPTGREQYF
DNA: TGTGCCAGCCCACCACTCCCGACAGGGAGAGAGCAGTACTTC

J: TRBJ1-5
size: few
V: TRBV12-3/TRBV12-4
D: TRBD1
CDR3: CASLGQVNQPQHF
DNA: TGTGCCAGCCTGGGACAGGTCAATCAGCCCCAGCATTTT

J: TRBJ2-7
size: NA
V: TRBV4-1
D: TRBD2
CDR3: CASSQDASGGYEQYF
DNA: TGCGCCAGCAGCCAAGATGCCAGCGGGGGCTACGAGCAGTACTTC

J: TRBJ2-7
size: NA
V: TRBV2
D: NA
CDR3: CASSEVAVSSYEQYF
DNA: TGTGCCAGCAGTGAGGTAGCGGTGAGCTCCTACGAGCAGTACTTC